Below, 5 T cell receptor beta chains from the same sample are listed, as sequenced in a study of T cells after posttransplantation cyclophosphamide. TCRdb's table, derived via immunoSEQ multiplex PCR, lists solely in-frame clones and lacks some. The sample lists approximately 52,000 clones, roughly 86% occurring once. Sequenced: PBMCs. The receptors were sampled from a man aged 30 to 45 with a blood cancer, CMV-positive, and with a related stem cell donor.

This chain connects TRBV14 to TRBJ2-7; D not certain. Germline V CDR1 and CDR2: SGHDN, FVKESK. V lost 0 bases, J lost 0 bases, and 9 bases lay in between. The CDR3 is 15 amino acids. For the CDR3, the DNA is TGTGCCAGCAGCCAAGAGGCCCTCTCCTCCTACGAGCAGTACTTC. Residues: CASSQEALSSYEQYF.

This chain links TRBV7-7 with TRBJ2-1; the match to TRBD1 covers 7 bases. V lost 5 bases and J lost 3; bases outside the gene matches: 7. Germline values: CDR1 SSHAT, CDR2 FNYEAQ (reference sequence). CDR3 length equals 15 residues. The CDR3: CASSATGTDYNEQFF. The CDR3 DNA reads TGTGCCAGCAGCGCAACCGGGACAGACTACAATGAGCAGTTCTTC. Drawing the rest from reference TRBV7-7 and TRBJ2-1, the complete variable domain is GAGVSQSPRYKVTKRGQDVTLRCDPISSHATLYWYQQALGQGPEFLTYFNYEAQPDKSGLPSDRFSAERPEGSISTLTIQRTEQRDSAMYRCASSATGTDYNEQFFGPGTRLTVL.

The rearrangement links TRBV7-2 to TRBJ2-5, with TRBD1 identical over 7 bases. CDR3 length: 16 amino acids. Germline V gene lookup returns CDR1 SGHTA and CDR2 FQGNSA. Trimming cost V 3 bases and J 2 bases; bases outside gene matches: 9. CDR3 sequence: CASSFSTGVVQETQYF. DNA for the CDR3: TGTGCCAGCAGCTTTTCCACAGGGGTGGTTCAAGAGACCCAGTACTTC.

This rearrangement joins TRBV5-4 to TRBJ2-5; D is unclear. This CDR3 contains 12 residues. The germline V and J ends were trimmed by 7 bases and 4 bases, with 11 bases remaining between them. In germline, CDR1 is SGHNT, CDR2 YYREEE (reference sequence). DNA for the CDR3: TGTGCCAGCGGCCGCGAGCGAGAGACCCAGTACTTC. This sequence encodes CASGRERETQYF.

The CDR3 spells CATSSRLAGGPYNEQFF. Written as DNA, the CDR3 is TGTGCCACCAGCAGCCGACTAGCGGGAGGGCCCTACAATGAGCAGTTCTTC. The rearrangement joins TRBV15 to TRBJ2-1; 14 bases line up with TRBD2. The junction had 3 bases not matched to a gene; V was cut back by 3 bases and J by 2 bases. Germline V gene sequence: CDR1 LNHNV, CDR2 YYDKDF (reference sequence). The CDR3 contains 17 residues.